Sequencing of this T cell receptor beta chain was carried out in a study of blood T cell repertoires in COVID-19. Overall study: Researchers got acute and convalescent COVID-19 samples from the United States, Italy and Spain.

The CDR3 is 16 residues long. Losses at the gene ends were 9 bases for V and 6 bases for J; bases not matched to a gene: 16. The germline V gene has CDR1 MGHDK and CDR2 SYGVNS. Per the original methods: Estimation of nucleated cell counts was performed using reference gene primer amplification. Using immunoSEQ multiplex PCR, the repertoire was profiled, and TCRdb retains in-frame clones only, with some absent. From that table come the V and J calls and clone size; the DNA was used to work out D and trimming. The sample includes about 190,000 clones, 80% to 90% seen only once; the top ten take about 1%.

V usage is TRBV25-1 and J usage is TRBJ2-2; 7 bases are shared with TRBD1. This clonotype was sampled from a man aged 25 to 40 with acute or convalescent COVID-19. The sample comprised peripheral blood. CDR3 residues: CASTPKGADLAGELFF. The DNA of the CDR3 is TGTGCCAGTACTCCTAAGGGGGCAGACCTCGCCGGGGAGCTGTTTTTT.